The clone carrying this T cell receptor beta chain was seen more than once but under ten times. This entry is derived from a study of T cell changes during pregnancy in multiple sclerosis. Produced via immunoSEQ multiplex PCR; TCRdb's table is partial and in-frame only. This sample has 100,000 or so clones; 85% to 95% occur once, and the top ten carry approximately 1%. The CDR3 consists of 15 residues. V lost 1 base and J lost 2, with 9 bases in between. Germline CDR1 and CDR2: SGHVS and FQNEAQ. The chain combines TRBV7-8 with TRBJ1-3; unclear D gene. This sequence originates from a female donor with multiple sclerosis, enrolled in a pregnancy study. The specimen was peripheral blood, collected before pregnancy. CDR3 in amino acids: CASSLGAPTGNTIYF. The CDR3 coding sequence is TGTGCCAGCAGCTTAGGGGCCCCCACTGGAAACACCATATATTTT.